The present T cell receptor beta chain was sequenced within a study of cytomegalovirus exposure and HLA in healthy donors (dated by TCRdb to the late 2010s). About the full investigation: An earlier analysis of roughly 500 of the donors reported 250 to 300 Gb of sequence data and approximately 120 million unique TCR beta sequences obtained from approximately 180 million T cells. About 300 gigabases of sequencing data and roughly 81 million unique TCR sequences made up an early release that covered fewer than 650 HLA-typed donors. Of the approximately 400 genotyped donors, approximately 80% fell in the genetic ancestry cluster associated with self-reported Caucasian donors. The aim of the study was to test whether cataloging public T cell receptors could identify signatures of past pathogen exposure. Using immunosequencing, the study profiled T cell repertoires from 666 subjects and related those repertoires to cytomegalovirus serostatus. In addition to the first cohort of 500 to 850 subjects, a separate validation cohort of approximately 120 different subjects was used. High-throughput TCR immunosequencing, statistical association of individual TCRs with disease status, and machine learning were combined to predict cytomegalovirus infection status. A later analysis re-analyzed previously published TCR beta repertoires from 650 to 800 donors and added high-resolution HLA genotyping to study TCR occurrence patterns. The later analysis used no new phenotypic data to find candidate immune exposures, relying instead on TCR beta sequences and their occurrence across donors. An earlier analysis of about 600 of the donors used high-throughput TCR beta sequencing to judge whether each TCR beta V gene segment behaved as functional or pseudogenic. Donor age, sex, ethnicity and CMV serostatus were compiled alongside the repertoire data. A later genetic analysis took genome-wide SNP genotypes for about 55% of the 666 donors and used that subset as a discovery cohort. Every repertoire in the discovery cohort had been generated on one and the same sequencing platform. Both class I and class II loci were covered by HLA typing, at four-digit resolution. The number of donors typed differed by locus, with about 629-630 for A, B, C, DRB1 and DQB1, more than 500 for DQA1, about 610 for DPA1, and approximately 470 for DPB1. About five DR-DQ haplotypes were treated as single units for association and clustering because of strong linkage in the cohort. On average, over 200,000 unique TCR beta nucleotide sequences were sequenced per donor among several hundred genotyped donors of the cohort, with around 19% of those sequences being non-productive.

Taken from cysteine to phenylalanine, the CDR3 has 14 residues. The DNA shown is the 42-base CDR3, in frame from base 1. Sequences GTSNPN (CDR1) and SVGIG (CDR2) are obtained from the germline V gene (reference sequence). At the junction V is shortened by 1 base and J by 5 bases, with 14 bases in between. Receptor libraries were prepared by the immunoSEQ multiplex PCR assay. A mixture of 60 forward primers for TCR Vbeta segments and 13 reverse primers for TCR Jbeta segments was used in the multiplex PCR. A multiplex PCR assay on genomic DNA amplified the CDR3 region of rearranged TCR beta genes. On the Illumina HiSeq System, the amplified TCR beta libraries were sequenced as 87-base-pair reads. The authors processed their data as follows. In a later analysis, some 80 million unique TCR beta chains were counted across the approximately 640 repertoires, and around 10 million of these chains were shared by at least two donors. Raw reads were error-corrected and collapsed into unique sequences with a nearest-neighbor algorithm that merged closely related sequences to remove PCR and sequencing errors. CDR3 sequences were aligned to IMGT reference sequences to assign V, D and J gene segments. For a sequence to be retained, at least a six-nucleotide match to both a V gene segment and a J gene segment was required. A rearrangement counted as productive if the CDR3 had no stop codons and remained in frame with V and J, and every other rearrangement counted as non-productive. Following IMGT convention, CDR3 was defined as the stretch from the second conserved V-encoded cysteine to the conserved J-encoded phenylalanine. The earlier analysis of fewer than 750 of the donors excluded sequences that lacked an unambiguous match to a single V gene segment. An earlier analysis of 587 of the donors called V segments functional above 56.7% productive rearrangements and segregating when the between-donor standard deviation exceeded 5%. A statistical classification framework was built for diagnosing cytomegalovirus status from the catalog of TCR beta chain sequences. In a later analysis, TCR nucleotide sequences were compared against IMGT/GENE-DB human TR gene sequences so that V and J genes could be assigned. In a later analysis, CDR3 sequences and most-parsimonious VDJ recombination scenarios were assigned using the TCRdist pipeline. A later analysis defined each TCR beta chain by its CDR3 amino acid sequence plus V-gene family, and excluded reads lacking a unique V-gene family. As a way to deal with suspected cross-contamination and a sequencing artifact, a later analysis dropped 500 to 700 nucleotide sequences that were highly shared and had low generation probability. In a later analysis, a clonal expansion index for each public chain was calculated from normalized within-repertoire ranks of inferred template counts. Generation probabilities in a later analysis came from a VDJ recombination model fitted to out-of-frame rearrangements, and those results were checked against IGoR. In a later analysis, TCR-TCR, TCR-HLA and TCR-CMV co-occurrence was scored with hypergeometric tests, and a repertoire-size bias correction was applied to TCR pairs. False discovery rates were estimated in a later analysis by permuting HLA or CMV assignments 20 times. In a later analysis, co-occurring TCRs were grouped with DBSCAN, and TCRdist sequence similarity was added when clustering was performed within HLA-allele-positive subsets. For co-occurrence clustering, repertoires with fewer than 30,000 or more than 120,000 public chains were excluded, along with four to six repertoires with anomalous nucleotide sharing. TCRdb mirrors the immuneACCESS table, restricted to in-frame sequences. Some clones are absent from its copies; in checked studies, under half trace to an unresolved V gene, and the reason for the others is unknown. V, J and clone size derive from that table, while D and trimming were established from the DNA sequence. Here the sample has about 180,000 clones; roughly four fifths occur a single time. The ten largest clones capture 2.5% of the sample.

The cohort was made up of roughly 670 healthy bone marrow donors. Cohort members were all nominally healthy when sampled, although unrecorded immune exposures were likely present. The donor tested CMV seronegative and was one of the 352 seronegative cohort members. A peripheral blood sample was provided by each donor, and peripheral blood mononuclear cells were used for TCR beta sequencing. The Qiagen DNeasy Blood Extraction Kit was used to extract genomic DNA from the blood cell samples. The research as a whole found: Compared with the roughly 700-donor mean, donors in an Asian-associated ancestry cluster had fewer N-insertions in productive TCRs, according to a later genetic analysis. Strong co-occurrence of HLA alleles, especially DR and DQ, made assigning TCR associations to individual alleles difficult. In vitro tests confirmed that three of the cytomegalovirus-associated TCR beta chains recognize cytomegalovirus antigens. The sequencing pipeline was judged likely to have produced a cluster of highly shared sequence variants as a technical artifact. The only immune exposure information available for the cohort was CMV serostatus. Correlated functional status among segregating V segments might be attributable to linkage disequilibrium, but an unknown experimental factor could not be ruled out. Sequencing depth was assumed to be roughly uniform across donors in the presence/absence analyses, though that assumption may not hold. A further reported finding was that TCR beta sequences accurately predicted the HLA-A and HLA-B alleles for most subjects in the first cohort. Compared with equally common non-associated chains, HLA-associated TCR beta chains in a later analysis were more clonally expanded and had lower generation probabilities. According to the authors, the approach could potentially be generalized to other disease states and immunological phenotypes. Across donors, most TCR sequences were observed very rarely, whereas some public TCRs were present in many individuals. In this cohort, only TCR beta chains were sequenced, and detectable features were limited by the absence of alpha or paired-chain data. Some 15 rarely observed V segments, including chromosome 9 orphons, were excluded from the earlier analysis of a few hundred of the donors because counts were too low. In a later analysis, 16,951 TCR beta sequences were associated with specific HLA alleles at a false discovery rate of 0.05. Because HLA typing was unavailable for some donors at each locus, only the typed subset was used in association tests. According to a later analysis, most CMV-associated TCR beta chains appeared to be HLA-restricted, and the HLA associations seemed to be driven largely by CMV exposure. A later genetic analysis associated a missense DCLRE1C variant with V-gene and J-gene trimming of TCR beta chains, and an independent cohort replicated the association. Some IMGT-functional V segments, including TRBV6-2 and TRBV6-3, could not be distinguished by the 87-base-pair reads and were therefore excluded. The study gave a list of 150 to 200 TCR beta chains associated with cytomegalovirus. In an earlier analysis of under 600 of the donors, most TCR beta V segments were observed in productive rearrangements about 90% or about 30% of the time, broadly matching IMGT annotations. In a later analysis, several top co-occurrence clusters were reported to appear linked to parvovirus B19, influenza, CMV and Epstein-Barr virus. In a later analysis, the rate of TCR association differed among HLA loci, with DRB1 alleles having the most associated TCRs and HLA-C alleles having the fewest. The classifier was reported to diagnose cytomegalovirus status with high specificity and sensitivity in both the original cohort and the validation cohort.

On this clone: This clone's antigen is unknown. Per-base qualities were not stored, and no clone one base away is much larger. The sample has other DNA sequences that encode this CDR3 too.

The chain is encoded by TRBV30 joined to TRBJ1-2; the D gene cannot be resolved reliably. Source material: PBMCs. The origin of this receptor is a female donor in good health and CMV-seronegative. The DNA sequence follows: TGTGCCTGGAGTGGCGGGGTCTTAGGGTATGGCTACACCTTC. This sequence encodes CAWSGGVLGYGYTF.